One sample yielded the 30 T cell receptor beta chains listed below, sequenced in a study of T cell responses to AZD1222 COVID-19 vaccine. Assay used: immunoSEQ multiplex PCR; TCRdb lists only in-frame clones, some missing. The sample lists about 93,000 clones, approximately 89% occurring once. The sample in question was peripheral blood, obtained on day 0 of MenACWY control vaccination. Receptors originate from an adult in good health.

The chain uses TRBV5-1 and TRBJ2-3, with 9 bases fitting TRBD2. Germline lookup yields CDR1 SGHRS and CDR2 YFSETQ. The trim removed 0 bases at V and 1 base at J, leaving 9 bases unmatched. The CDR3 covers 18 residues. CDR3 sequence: CASSLAAGGNSRTDTQYF. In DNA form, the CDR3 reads TGCGCCAGCAGCTTGGCTGCGGGGGGGAATAGCCGCACAGATACGCAGTATTTT.

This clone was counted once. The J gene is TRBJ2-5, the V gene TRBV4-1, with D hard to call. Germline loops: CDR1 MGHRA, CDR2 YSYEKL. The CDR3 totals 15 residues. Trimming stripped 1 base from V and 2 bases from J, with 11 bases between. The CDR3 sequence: CASSQGRSEQETQYF. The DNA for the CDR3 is TGCGCCAGCAGCCAAGGTCGGAGCGAGCAAGAGACCCAGTACTTC.

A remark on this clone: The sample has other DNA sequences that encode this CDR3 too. The CDR3 protein is CSAGQGYGYTF. DNA of the CDR3: TGCAGTGCCGGCCAAGGGTATGGCTACACCTTC. This chain connects TRBV20-1 to TRBJ1-2; D is undetermined. CDR3 size: 11 residues. Germline V gives CDR1 DFQATT, CDR2 SNEGSKA (reference sequence). Trimming left V 6 bases short and J 5 bases short, with 10 bases between.

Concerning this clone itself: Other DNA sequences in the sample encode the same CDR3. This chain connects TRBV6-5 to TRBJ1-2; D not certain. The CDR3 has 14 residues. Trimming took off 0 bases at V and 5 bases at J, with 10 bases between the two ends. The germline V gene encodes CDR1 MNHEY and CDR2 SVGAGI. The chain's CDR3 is CASSYSEGGYGYTF. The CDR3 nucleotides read TGTGCCAGCAGTTACTCGGAAGGAGGGTATGGCTACACCTTC.

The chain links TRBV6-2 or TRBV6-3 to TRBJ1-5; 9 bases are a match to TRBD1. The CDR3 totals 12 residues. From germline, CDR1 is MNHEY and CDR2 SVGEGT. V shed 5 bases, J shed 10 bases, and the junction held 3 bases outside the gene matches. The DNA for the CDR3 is TGTGCCAGCAGTCTACAGGGGGCCCCCCAGCATTTT. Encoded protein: CASSLQGAPQHF.

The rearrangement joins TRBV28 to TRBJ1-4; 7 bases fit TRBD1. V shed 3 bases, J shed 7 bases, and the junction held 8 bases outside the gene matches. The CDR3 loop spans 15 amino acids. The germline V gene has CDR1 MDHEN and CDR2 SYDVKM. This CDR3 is CASSFGRGLREKLFF. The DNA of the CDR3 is TGTGCCAGCAGTTTTGGGAGGGGGCTGCGTGAAAAACTGTTTTTT. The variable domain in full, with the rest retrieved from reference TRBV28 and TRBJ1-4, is DVKVTQSSRYLVKRTGEKVFLECVQDMDHENMFWYRQDPGLGLRLIYFSYDVKMKEKGDIPEGYSVSREKKERFSLILESASTNQTSMYLCASSFGRGLREKLFFGSGTQLSVL.

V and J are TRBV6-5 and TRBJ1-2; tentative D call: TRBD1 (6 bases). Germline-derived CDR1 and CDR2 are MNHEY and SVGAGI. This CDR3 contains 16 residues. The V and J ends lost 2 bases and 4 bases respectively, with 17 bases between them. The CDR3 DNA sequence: TGTGCCAGCAGTTACCCTATTAATGACAGGCTCTATGGCTACACCTTC. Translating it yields CASSYPINDRLYGYTF.

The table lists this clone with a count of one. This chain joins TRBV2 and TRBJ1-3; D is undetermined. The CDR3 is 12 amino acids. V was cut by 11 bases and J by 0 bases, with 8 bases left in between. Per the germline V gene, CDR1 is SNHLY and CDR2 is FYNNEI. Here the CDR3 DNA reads TGTGCCGCCGGAGTCTCTGGAAACACCATATATTTT. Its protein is CAAGVSGNTIYF.

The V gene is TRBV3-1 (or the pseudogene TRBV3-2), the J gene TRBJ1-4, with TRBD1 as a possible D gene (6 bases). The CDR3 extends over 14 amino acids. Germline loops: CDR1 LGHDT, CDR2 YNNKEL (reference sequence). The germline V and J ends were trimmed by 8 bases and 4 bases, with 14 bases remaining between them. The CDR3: CASSPGHSNEKLFF. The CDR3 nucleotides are TGTGCCAGCTCTCCGGGACACAGTAATGAAAAACTGTTTTTT.

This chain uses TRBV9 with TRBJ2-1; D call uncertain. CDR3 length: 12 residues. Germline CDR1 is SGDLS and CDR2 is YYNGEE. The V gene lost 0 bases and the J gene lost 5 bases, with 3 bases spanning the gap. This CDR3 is CASSVVHNEQFF. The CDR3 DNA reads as TGTGCCAGCAGCGTAGTACACAATGAGCAGTTCTTC.

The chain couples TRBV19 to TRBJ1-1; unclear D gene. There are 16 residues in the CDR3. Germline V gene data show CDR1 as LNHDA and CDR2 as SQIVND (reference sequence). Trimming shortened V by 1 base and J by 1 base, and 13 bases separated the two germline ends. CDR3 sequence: CASSIVHPRGNTEAFF. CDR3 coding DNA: TGTGCCAGTAGTATAGTACACCCCCGGGGGAACACTGAAGCTTTCTTT.

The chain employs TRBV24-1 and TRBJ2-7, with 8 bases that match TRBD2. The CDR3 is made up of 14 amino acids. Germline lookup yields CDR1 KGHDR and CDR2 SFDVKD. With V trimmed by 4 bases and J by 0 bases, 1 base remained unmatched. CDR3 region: CATSDGGASYEQYF. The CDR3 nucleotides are TGTGCCACCAGTGACGGGGGGGCCTCCTACGAGCAGTACTTC.

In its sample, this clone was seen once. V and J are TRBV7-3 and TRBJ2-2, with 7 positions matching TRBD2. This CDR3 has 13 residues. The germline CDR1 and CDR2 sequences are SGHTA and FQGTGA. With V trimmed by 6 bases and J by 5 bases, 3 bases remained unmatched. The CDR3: CASRRGGTGELFF. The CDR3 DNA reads TGTGCCAGCAGGAGGGGAGGGACCGGGGAGCTGTTTTTT.

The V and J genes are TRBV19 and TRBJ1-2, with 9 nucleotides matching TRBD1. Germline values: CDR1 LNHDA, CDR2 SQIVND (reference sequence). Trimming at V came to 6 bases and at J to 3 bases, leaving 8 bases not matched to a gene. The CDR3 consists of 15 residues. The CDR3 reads CASRMGTGRYYGYTF. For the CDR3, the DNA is TGTGCCAGTAGGATGGGGACAGGGCGTTACTATGGCTACACCTTC.

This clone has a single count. The CDR3 region is CARSFKNTEAFF. Here the CDR3 DNA reads TGTGCCAGAAGCTTCAAGAACACTGAAGCTTTCTTT. The V gene is TRBV7-5, the J gene TRBJ1-1; TRBD1 was called by the table and not checked on the DNA. TRBV7-5 is a pseudogene locus. CDR3 length: 12 amino acids.

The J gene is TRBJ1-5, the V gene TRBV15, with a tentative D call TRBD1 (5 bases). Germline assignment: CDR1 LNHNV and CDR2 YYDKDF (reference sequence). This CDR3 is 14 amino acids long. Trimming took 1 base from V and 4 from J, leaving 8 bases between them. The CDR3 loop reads CATSRGQGNQPQHF. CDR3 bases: TGTGCCACCAGCAGAGGGCAGGGAAATCAGCCCCAGCATTTT.

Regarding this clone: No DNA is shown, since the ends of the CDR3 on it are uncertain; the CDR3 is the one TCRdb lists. The CDR3 is CVSLCQPPRSDRGHNEQFF. The V and J genes are TRBV7-3 and TRBJ2-1; TRBD2, the D gene given by the table, was not confirmed from the DNA. Germline CDR1 is SGHTA and CDR2 is FQGTGA. The CDR3 numbers 19 amino acids, ends counted.

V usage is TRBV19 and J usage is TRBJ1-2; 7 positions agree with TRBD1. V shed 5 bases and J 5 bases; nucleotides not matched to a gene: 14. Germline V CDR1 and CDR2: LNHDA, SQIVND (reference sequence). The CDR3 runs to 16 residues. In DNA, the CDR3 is TGTGCCAGTAGTGTATCCTCACGACAGGGTGGGTATGGCTACACCTTC. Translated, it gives CASSVSSRQGGYGYTF.

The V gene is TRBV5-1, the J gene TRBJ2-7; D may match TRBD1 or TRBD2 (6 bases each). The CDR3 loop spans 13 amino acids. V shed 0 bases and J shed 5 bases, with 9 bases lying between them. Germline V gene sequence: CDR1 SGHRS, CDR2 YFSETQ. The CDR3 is CASSLGGAHEQYF. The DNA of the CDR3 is TGCGCCAGCAGCTTGGGGGGGGCCCACGAGCAGTACTTC.

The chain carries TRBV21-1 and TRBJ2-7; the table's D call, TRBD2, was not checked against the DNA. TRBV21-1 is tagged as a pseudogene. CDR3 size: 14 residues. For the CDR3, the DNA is TGTGCCAGCCCCGTTTGTCGGGGATACTACGAGCAGTACTTC. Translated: CASPVCRGYYEQYF.

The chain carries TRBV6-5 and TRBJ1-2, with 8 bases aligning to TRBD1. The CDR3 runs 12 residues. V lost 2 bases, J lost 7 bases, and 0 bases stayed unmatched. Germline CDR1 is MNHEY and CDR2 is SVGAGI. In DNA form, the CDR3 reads TGTGCCAGCAGTTACACAGGGGGTGGCTACACCTTC. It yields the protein CASSYTGGGYTF.

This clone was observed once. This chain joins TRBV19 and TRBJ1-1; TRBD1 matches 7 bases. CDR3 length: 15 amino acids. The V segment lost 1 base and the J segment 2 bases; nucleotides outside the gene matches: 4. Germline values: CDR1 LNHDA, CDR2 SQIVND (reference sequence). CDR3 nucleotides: TGTGCCAGTAGTATAGTCCCAGGGGGAAACACTGAAGCTTTCTTT. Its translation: CASSIVPGGNTEAFF.

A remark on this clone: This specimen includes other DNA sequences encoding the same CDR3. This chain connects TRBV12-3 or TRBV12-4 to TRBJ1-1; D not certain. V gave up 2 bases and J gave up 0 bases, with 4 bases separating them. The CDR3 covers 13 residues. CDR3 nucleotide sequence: TGTGCCAGCAGTTTAAGGGTGAACACTGAAGCTTTCTTT. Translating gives CASSLRVNTEAFF.

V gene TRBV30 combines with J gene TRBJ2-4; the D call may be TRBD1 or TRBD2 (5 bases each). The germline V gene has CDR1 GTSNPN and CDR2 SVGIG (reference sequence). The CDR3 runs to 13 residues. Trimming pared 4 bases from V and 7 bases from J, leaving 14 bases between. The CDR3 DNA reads TGTGCCTGGAACCTGGGACCGAGGAACATTCAGTACTTC. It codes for CAWNLGPRNIQYF.

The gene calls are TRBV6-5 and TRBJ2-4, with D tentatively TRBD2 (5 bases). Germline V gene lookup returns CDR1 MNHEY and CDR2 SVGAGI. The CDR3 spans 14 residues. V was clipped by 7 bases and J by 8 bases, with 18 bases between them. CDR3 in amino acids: CASKPGSLGDIQYF. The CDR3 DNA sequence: TGTGCCAGCAAACCCGGCTCCCTCGGGGACATTCAGTACTTC.

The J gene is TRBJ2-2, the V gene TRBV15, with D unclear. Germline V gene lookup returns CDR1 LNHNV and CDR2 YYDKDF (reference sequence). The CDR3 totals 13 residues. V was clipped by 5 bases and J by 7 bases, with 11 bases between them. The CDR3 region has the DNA TGTGCCACCAGCCCCCGTGTCCGCGGGGAGCTGTTTTTT. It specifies CATSPRVRGELFF.

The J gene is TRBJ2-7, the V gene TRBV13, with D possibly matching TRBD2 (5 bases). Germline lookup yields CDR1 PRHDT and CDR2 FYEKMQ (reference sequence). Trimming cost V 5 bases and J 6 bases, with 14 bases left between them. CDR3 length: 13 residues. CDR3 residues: CASSRAGGREQYF. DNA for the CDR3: TGTGCCAGCAGCCGCGCGGGTGGGCGCGAGCAGTACTTC.

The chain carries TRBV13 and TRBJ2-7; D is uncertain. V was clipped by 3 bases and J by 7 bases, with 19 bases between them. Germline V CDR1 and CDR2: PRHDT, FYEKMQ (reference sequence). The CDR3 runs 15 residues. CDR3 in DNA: TGTGCCAGCAGCTTTAGATCCGCCCCGCTAGGGGAGCAGTACTTC. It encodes CASSFRSAPLGEQYF.

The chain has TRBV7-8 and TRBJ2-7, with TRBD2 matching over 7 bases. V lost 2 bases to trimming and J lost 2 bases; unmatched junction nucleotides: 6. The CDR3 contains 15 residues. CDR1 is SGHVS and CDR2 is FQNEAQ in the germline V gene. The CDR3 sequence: CASSLSGTTTYEQYF. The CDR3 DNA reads TGTGCCAGCAGCTTATCCGGGACTACTACCTACGAGCAGTACTTC.

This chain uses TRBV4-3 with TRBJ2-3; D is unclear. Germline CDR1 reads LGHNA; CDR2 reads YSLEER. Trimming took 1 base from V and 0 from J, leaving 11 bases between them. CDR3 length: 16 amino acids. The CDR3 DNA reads TGCGCCAGCAGCCAAGCAGGAGTCTCTAGCACAGATACGCAGTATTTT. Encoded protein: CASSQAGVSSTDTQYF.